This T cell receptor beta chain was recorded in a study of blood T cells in healthy people across ages. General observations from the study: The study regarded diversity estimates from one million T cells as underestimates.

CDR3 length equals 12 residues. J was trimmed by 13 bases and V by 5 bases; bases with no gene match: 8. The germline V gene encodes CDR1 SEHNR and CDR2 FQNEAQ (reference sequence). A sample-barcoded 5' primer and a J-beta primer mix were used in a second PCR of about 6 to 11 cycles. MiXCR, applied by TCRdb to the 5' RACE reads, yields one record per CDR3 protein. The top ten clones hold approximately 22% of a sample with approximately 2,000,000 distinct CDR3 sequences, 35% to 50% of them seen once. Per sample, no less than 5.5 micrograms of total RNA were extracted. Details on this clonotype: What it binds is unknown.

This chain links TRBV7-9 with TRBJ2-4; TRBD1 matches 7 bases. The sequence was obtained from a human donor in good health. Specimen: blood. The chain's CDR3 is CASSPWGTEQYF. DNA of the CDR3: TGTGCCAGCAGCCCTTGGGGGACAGAGCAGTACTTC.